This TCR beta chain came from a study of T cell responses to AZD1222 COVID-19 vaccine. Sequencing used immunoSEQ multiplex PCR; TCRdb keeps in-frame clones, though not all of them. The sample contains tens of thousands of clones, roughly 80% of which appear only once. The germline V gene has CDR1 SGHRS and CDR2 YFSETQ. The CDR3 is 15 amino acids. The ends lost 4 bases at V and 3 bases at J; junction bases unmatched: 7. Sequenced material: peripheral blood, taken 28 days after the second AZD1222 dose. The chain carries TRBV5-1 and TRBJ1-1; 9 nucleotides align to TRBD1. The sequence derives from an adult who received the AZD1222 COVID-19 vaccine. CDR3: CASSTGQGWDTEAFF. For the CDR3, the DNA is TGCGCCAGCAGCACCGGACAGGGGTGGGACACTGAAGCTTTCTTT.